The entry below describes one T cell receptor (beta chain). The target antigen is unknown. The V and J ends lost 3 bases and 2 bases respectively, with 3 bases between them. The germline gives CDR1 SGHDT, CDR2 YYEEEE. CDR3 length equals 12 residues. The data were produced by immunoSEQ multiplex PCR, yet TCRdb's version contains in-frame clones alone and is incomplete. The sample lists 100,000 to 130,000 clones; approximately 92% were seen once. This entry is derived from a study of T cell responses to AZD1222 COVID-19 vaccine. Study results and limitations: At study baseline, merely roughly 6 AZD1222 recipients were seropositive. Only after the peak T cell response were repertoires sampled. Clonal diversity was possibly underestimated; the donors were predominantly white British and more often female.

V gene TRBV5-6 combines with J gene TRBJ1-3; D is ambiguous. This specimen was peripheral blood, taken 28 days after the second AZD1222 dose. This clonotype was sampled from an adult who received the AZD1222 COVID-19 vaccine. CDR3 sequence (DNA): TGTGCCAGCAGCTGGGCTGGAAACACCATATATTTT. Protein sequence: CASSWAGNTIYF.